The 6 T cell receptor beta chains listed next were all sequenced from one sample in a study of blood T cell repertoires in COVID-19. The protocol was immunoSEQ multiplex PCR, while the TCRdb copy is restricted to in-frame clones and leaves out a portion. This table has a few hundred thousand clones, approximately 90% appearing once. Sequenced input: PBMCs or T cells enriched from blood (not recorded which). Source of these receptors: a man in his forties or fifties who had recovered from COVID-19.

The chain employs TRBV6-5 and TRBJ1-6; D uncertain. The germline gives CDR1 MNHEY, CDR2 SVGAGI. The V end was cut by 0 bases, the J end by 8 bases, with 14 bases between. This CDR3 is 16 amino acids long. Written as DNA, the CDR3 is TGTGCCAGCAGTTACTCTGAGGAGCCATTCGATTCACCCCTCCACTTT. Protein sequence: CASSYSEEPFDSPLHF.

V is TRBV27 and J is TRBJ2-1; D might be TRBD2 (5 bases). The length of the CDR3 is 16 residues. In germline, CDR1 is MNHEY, CDR2 SMNVEV (reference sequence). Trimming took 5 bases from V and 0 from J, leaving 14 bases between them. This CDR3 reads CASSPLASPSYNEQFF. The CDR3 DNA is TGTGCCAGCAGTCCCCTAGCAAGTCCCTCCTACAATGAGCAGTTCTTC.

The chain joins TRBV28 to TRBJ1-1; D call uncertain. This CDR3 spans 12 amino acids. Per the germline V gene, CDR1 is MDHEN and CDR2 is SYDVKM. V gave up 1 base and J gave up 7 bases, with 7 bases separating them. The CDR3 is CASSLSVNEAFF. DNA of the CDR3: TGTGCCAGCAGTTTATCAGTCAATGAAGCTTTCTTT.

This sequence joins TRBV10-3 and TRBJ1-5; D ambiguous. The CDR3 sequence is 16 residues long. Germline CDR1 and CDR2: ENHRY and SYGVKD. V was shortened by 10 bases and J by 7 bases, with 26 bases between the two germline ends. CDR3 nucleotide sequence: TGTGCCACCCCAGGACGGCCAGGTAGAGGGTTCCAGCCCCAGCATTTT. It is translated as CATPGRPGRGFQPQHF.

The chain combines TRBV20-1 with TRBJ2-5; D may be TRBD2 (5 bases). Trimming took off 3 bases at V and 1 base at J, with 12 bases between the two ends. Germline V CDR1 and CDR2: DFQATT, SNEGSKA (reference sequence). This CDR3 region has 14 residues. CDR3 DNA: TGCAGTGCTAGTGGACCCAGCGGCCAAGAGACCCAGTACTTC. Translating it yields CSASGPSGQETQYF.

The chain employs TRBV10-2 and TRBJ2-2; D possibly corresponds to TRBD1 (6 bases). Germline loops: CDR1 WSHSY, CDR2 SAAADI. Trimming removed 6 bases from V and 0 bases from J, with 11 bases in between. The CDR3 totals 15 residues. The CDR3: CASRTGQTNTGELFF. The CDR3 region has the DNA TGCGCCAGCAGGACTGGACAGACGAACACCGGGGAGCTGTTTTTT.